A single sample gave rise to the 8 T cell receptor beta chains below, sequenced in a study of Ad26.COV2.S vaccination and SARS-CoV-2 variants. TCRdb's table, derived via immunoSEQ multiplex PCR, lists solely in-frame clones and lacks some. The sample includes 350,000 to 500,000 clones, roughly 88% of them seen just once. Treatment meaning: 19 received Ad26.COV2.S at low or high dose, single or two shots; roughly 5 received placebo; per-sample allocation not given. Sampling occurred on day 63 after the first vaccine or placebo injection. The material was peripheral blood, obtained in a trial of Ad26.COV2.S vaccine versus placebo. These receptors came from a person between 18 and 65 years old who received the Ad26.COV2.S COVID-19 vaccine or a placebo.

The chain combines TRBV19 with TRBJ2-5, with 7 bases identical to TRBD2. V lost 7 bases, J lost 1 base, and 15 bases stayed unmatched. The CDR3 totals 17 residues. Germline CDR1 LNHDA, CDR2 SQIVND (reference sequence). The CDR3 DNA sequence: TGTGCCAGTACCCCCCCGGTAGCGGGCGACGCCCAAGAGACCCAGTACTTC. It yields the protein CASTPPVAGDAQETQYF.

The rearrangement links TRBV12-3 or TRBV12-4 to TRBJ2-1; TRBD2 matches at 8 bases. V was pared by 6 bases and J by 13 bases, with 5 bases of the junction left unmatched. CDR3 size: 11 residues. The CDR3 loop reads CASRYTSGQFF. CDR3 DNA: TGTGCCAGCAGGTATACTAGCGGCCAGTTCTTC.

The genes are TRBV19 and TRBJ2-3; 10 bases are shared with TRBD2. V gave up 3 bases and J gave up 2 bases; unmatched junction bases: 5. Per the germline V gene, CDR1 is LNHDA and CDR2 is SQIVND (reference sequence). The CDR3 sequence is 16 residues long. CDR3 coding DNA: TGTGCCAGTAGTATGAGGCTAGCGGGAGACACAGATACGCAGTATTTT. This codes for CASSMRLAGDTDTQYF.

The chain has TRBV2 and TRBJ2-1; 10 bases line up with TRBD2. This CDR3 region has 17 residues. Germline CDR1 and CDR2: SNHLY and FYNNEI. The ends lost 3 bases at V and 7 bases at J; junction bases unmatched: 12. Written as DNA, the CDR3 is TGTGCCAGCAGTGAGTGGGCGGCTAGCGGGAGCGCAAATGAGCAGTTCTTC. Translated: CASSEWAASGSANEQFF.

V and J are TRBV6-2 or TRBV6-3 and TRBJ2-3; 9 nucleotides line up with TRBD1. The CDR3 consists of 16 residues. The J segment lost 2 bases and the V segment lost 5 bases, leaving 8 bases of the junction unmatched. The germline V gene encodes CDR1 MNHEY and CDR2 SVGEGT. The CDR3 sequence: CASSPQGATFTDTQYF. CDR3 sequence (DNA): TGTGCCAGCAGTCCACAGGGGGCGACGTTCACAGATACGCAGTATTTT.

The V call is TRBV7-3, the J call TRBJ1-1; no definite D call. Germline CDR1 is SGHTA and CDR2 is FQGTGA. Trimming removed 2 bases at V and 7 bases at J, with 2 bases between. The CDR3 length is 10 residues. CDR3: CASSLCEAFF. The CDR3 DNA is TGTGCCAGCAGCTTATGTGAAGCTTTCTTT.

The chain joins TRBV12-5 to TRBJ2-1, with TRBD2 matching over 11 bases. V was clipped by 4 bases and J by 3 bases; unmatched bases: 2. The germline V gene encodes CDR1 LGHNT and CDR2 FRNRAP. The CDR3 extends over 15 amino acids. Here the CDR3 DNA reads TGTGCTAGTGGTTATCTAGCGGGGGGCTACAATGAGCAGTTCTTC. This codes for CASGYLAGGYNEQFF. The full variable domain, in which reference TRBV12-5 and TRBJ2-1 provide the parts outside the CDR3, is DARVTQTPRHKVTEMGQEVTMRCQPILGHNTVFWYRQTMMQGLELLAYFRNRAPLDDSGMPKDRFSAEMPDATLATLKIQPSEPRDSAVYFCASGYLAGGYNEQFFGPGTRLTVL.

Details on this clone: This CDR3 is also generated by other DNA sequences in the sample. The chain links TRBV5-1 to TRBJ2-6; D is unclear. The CDR3 has 14 amino acids. Trimming pared 4 bases from V and 0 bases from J, leaving 5 bases between. CDR1 is SGHRS and CDR2 is YFSETQ in the germline V gene. The CDR3 loop reads CASSQSSGANVLTF. The CDR3 bases are TGCGCCAGCAGCCAGAGCTCTGGGGCCAACGTCCTGACTTTC.